Here is one TCR beta chain with its context. The antigen remains undetermined. With no exception, relapse followed autologous stem cell transplantation in all patients, and brentuximab vedotin exposure varied. Complete response, partial response or progressive disease constituted the best response categories observed. The data were taken from a study of PD-1 blockade in classical Hodgkin lymphoma. Overall study: Patients got intravenous nivolumab 3 mg/kg every 2 weeks. The study's findings and limits: CD8+ TCR diversity did not rise significantly by C4D1, unlike CD4+. Complete responders showed a baseline diversity that resembled the diversity of newly diagnosed patients.

Looked up from germline, CDR1 is SGHAT and CDR2 is FQNNGV. The V end lost 3 bases, the J end lost 12 bases, and 17 bases lay between the germline ends. This CDR3 region has 13 residues. Method: immunoSEQ multiplex PCR; TCRdb's copy keeps in-frame clones and lacks some. The table lists 90,000 or so clones, 92% of them singletons, with 2.6% in the top ten. This TCR derives from a human donor with classical Hodgkin lymphoma. The genes are TRBV11-2 and TRBJ1-1; a possible D gene is TRBD1 (5 bases). The sample in question was peripheral blood mononuclear cells (PBMCs), obtained before the second cycle of nivolumab. CDR3 bases: TGTGCCAGCAGCTTCGAGACAGACTTTTCGACTTTCTTT. The encoded protein is CASSFETDFSTFF.